This T cell receptor (beta chain) was identified during a study of cytomegalovirus exposure and HLA in healthy donors. Findings and caveats of the study: Productive status was seen about 87% or about 30% of the time for most TCR beta V segments in an earlier analysis.

Turning to this clone: Its specificity is not known.

The V end was cut by 4 bases, the J end by 2 bases, with 23 bases between. Looked up from germline, CDR1 is LGHNA and CDR2 is YSLEER. The CDR3 spans 18 residues. PCR amplification relied on 60 Vbeta primers (plus 13 Jbeta primers). Clones were sequenced by immunoSEQ multiplex PCR, and TCRdb holds only the in-frame ones, with some missing. Here the sample spans about 140,000 clones, under 80% being singletons. The chain uses TRBV4-3 and TRBJ1-1, with a tentative D call TRBD1 (6 bases). This clonotype was sampled from a woman aged 45 to 65 in good health and CMV-seropositive. Sequencing was carried out using PBMCs. CDR3 amino acids: CASSLGSGSGGGNTEAFF. CDR3 DNA sequence: TGCGCCAGCAGCCTAGGCTCGGGATCGGGGGGCGGAAACACTGAAGCTTTCTTT.